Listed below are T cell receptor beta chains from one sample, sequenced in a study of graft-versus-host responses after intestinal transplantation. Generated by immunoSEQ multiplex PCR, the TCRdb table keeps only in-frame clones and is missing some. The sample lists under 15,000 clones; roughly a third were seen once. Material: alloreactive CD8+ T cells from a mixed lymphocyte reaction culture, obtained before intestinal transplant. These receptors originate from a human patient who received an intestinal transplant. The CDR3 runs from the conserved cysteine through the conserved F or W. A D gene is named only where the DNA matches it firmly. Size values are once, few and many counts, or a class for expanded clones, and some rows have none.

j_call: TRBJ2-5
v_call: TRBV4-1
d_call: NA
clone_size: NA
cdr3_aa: CASSQDPFRGAPSETQYF
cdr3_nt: TGCGCCAGCAGCCAAGATCCGTTCAGGGGGGCCCCCAGTGAGACCCAGTACTTC

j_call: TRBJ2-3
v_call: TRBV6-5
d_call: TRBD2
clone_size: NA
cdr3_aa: CASRSGATDTQYF
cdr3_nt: TGTGCCAGCCGAAGCGGGGCCACAGATACGCAGTATTTT

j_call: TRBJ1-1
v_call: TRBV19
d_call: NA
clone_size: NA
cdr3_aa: CASSIYPPGGTEAFF
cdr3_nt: TGTGCCAGTAGTATTTACCCCCCGGGGGGGACTGAAGCTTTCTTT

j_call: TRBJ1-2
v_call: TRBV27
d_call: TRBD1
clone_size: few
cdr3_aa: CASSSWTGGVYGYTF
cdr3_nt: TGTGCCAGCAGTTCTTGGACAGGGGGCGTCTATGGCTACACCTTC

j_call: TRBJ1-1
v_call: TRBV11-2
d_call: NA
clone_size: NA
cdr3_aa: CASSLLERRNTEAFF
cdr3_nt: TGTGCCAGCAGCTTACTCGAGCGGAGGAACACTGAAGCTTTCTTT

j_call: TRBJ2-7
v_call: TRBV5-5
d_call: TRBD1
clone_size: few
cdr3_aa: CASSYHRGLYEQYF
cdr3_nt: TGTGCCAGCAGCTACCACAGGGGGCTCTACGAGCAGTACTTC

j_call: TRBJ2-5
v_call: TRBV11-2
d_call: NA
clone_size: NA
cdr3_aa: CASSLVPGWETQYF
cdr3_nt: TGTGCCAGCAGCTTAGTGCCCGGATGGGAGACCCAGTACTTC

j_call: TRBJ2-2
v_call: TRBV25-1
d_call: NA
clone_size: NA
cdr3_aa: CASSPWDTAGELFF
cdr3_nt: TGTGCCAGCAGCCCTTGGGACACGGCCGGGGAGCTGTTTTTT

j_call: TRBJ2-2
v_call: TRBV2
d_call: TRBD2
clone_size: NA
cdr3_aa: CASSGVDLAGALNTGELFF
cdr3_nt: TGTGCCAGCAGCGGCGTTGACCTAGCGGGGGCTTTGAACACCGGGGAGCTGTTTTTT

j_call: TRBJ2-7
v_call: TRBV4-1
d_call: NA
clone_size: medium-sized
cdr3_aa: CASSPSPSYEQYF
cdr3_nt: TGCGCCAGCAGCCCCAGCCCCAGCTACGAGCAGTACTTC

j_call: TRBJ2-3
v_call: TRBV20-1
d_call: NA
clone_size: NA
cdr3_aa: CSAGSGTQYF
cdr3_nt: TGCAGTGCTGGTAGCGGCACGCAGTATTTT

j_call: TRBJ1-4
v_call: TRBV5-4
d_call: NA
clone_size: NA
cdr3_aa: CASSFGETNEKLFF
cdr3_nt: TGTGCCAGCAGCTTCGGGGAGACTAATGAAAAACTGTTTTTT

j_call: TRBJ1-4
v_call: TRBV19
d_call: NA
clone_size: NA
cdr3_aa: CASRGATNEKLFF
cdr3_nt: TGTGCCAGTAGGGGGGCAACTAATGAAAAACTGTTTTTT

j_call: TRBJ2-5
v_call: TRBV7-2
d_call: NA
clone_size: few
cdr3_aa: CASSPPGETQYF
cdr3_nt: TGTGCCAGCAGCCCCCCGGGCGAGACCCAGTACTTC

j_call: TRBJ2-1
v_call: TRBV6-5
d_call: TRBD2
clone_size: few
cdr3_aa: CASGLAGAFDEQFF
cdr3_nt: TGTGCCAGTGGACTAGCGGGGGCTTTTGATGAGCAGTTCTTC

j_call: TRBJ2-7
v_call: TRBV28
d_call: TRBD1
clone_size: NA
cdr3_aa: CASSGTVVDEQYF
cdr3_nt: TGTGCCAGCAGCGGGACAGTCGTCGACGAGCAGTACTTC

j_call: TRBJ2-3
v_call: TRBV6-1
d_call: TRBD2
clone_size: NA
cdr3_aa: CASRTSGGTDTQYF
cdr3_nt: TGTGCCAGCAGGACTAGCGGGGGCACAGATACGCAGTATTTT

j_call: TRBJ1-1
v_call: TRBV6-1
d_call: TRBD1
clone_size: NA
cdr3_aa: CASSEAGKGQGGAEAFF
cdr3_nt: TGTGCCAGCAGTGAAGCGGGGAAGGGACAGGGGGGGGCTGAAGCTTTCTTT

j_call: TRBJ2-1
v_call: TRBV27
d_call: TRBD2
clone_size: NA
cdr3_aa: CASSLGLAGPYNEQFF
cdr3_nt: TGTGCCAGCAGTTTAGGACTAGCGGGGCCTTACAATGAGCAGTTCTTC

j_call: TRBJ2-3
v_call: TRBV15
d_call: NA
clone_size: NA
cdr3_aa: CATSPWGGDTQYF
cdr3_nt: TGTGCCACCAGCCCGTGGGGTGGAGATACGCAGTATTTT

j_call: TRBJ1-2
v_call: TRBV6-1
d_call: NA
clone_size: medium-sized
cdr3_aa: CASNPSRVDSYGYTF
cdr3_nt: TGTGCCAGCAACCCCTCACGGGTGGACAGCTATGGCTACACCTTC

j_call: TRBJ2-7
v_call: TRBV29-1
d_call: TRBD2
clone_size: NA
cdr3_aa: CSVRLAGGSSYEQYF
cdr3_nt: TGCAGCGTTCGACTAGCGGGGGGTAGCTCCTACGAGCAGTACTTC

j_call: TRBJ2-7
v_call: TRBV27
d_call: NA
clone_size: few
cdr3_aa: CASSLWGQAYEQYF
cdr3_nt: TGTGCCAGCAGTTTATGGGGACAAGCCTACGAGCAGTACTTC

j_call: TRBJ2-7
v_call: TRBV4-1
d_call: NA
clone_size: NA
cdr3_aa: CASSLLVGTYEQYF
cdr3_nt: TGCGCCAGCAGCCTACTGGTGGGGACCTACGAGCAGTACTTC

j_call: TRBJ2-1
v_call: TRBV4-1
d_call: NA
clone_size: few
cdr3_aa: CASSQETANEQFF
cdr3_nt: TGCGCCAGCAGCCAAGAAACAGCCAATGAGCAGTTCTTC

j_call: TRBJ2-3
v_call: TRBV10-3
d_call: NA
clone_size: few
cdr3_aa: CAISESQVDSRAMDTQYF
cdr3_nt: TGTGCCATCAGTGAGTCGCAAGTAGACTCCCGTGCAATGGATACGCAGTATTTT

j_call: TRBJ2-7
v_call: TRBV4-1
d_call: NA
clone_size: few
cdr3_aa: CASSQEVTGGYEQYF
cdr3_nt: TGCGCCAGCAGCCAAGAGGTAACCGGGGGCTACGAGCAGTACTTC

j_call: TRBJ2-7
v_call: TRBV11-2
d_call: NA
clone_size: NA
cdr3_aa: CASSLERGSSYEQYF
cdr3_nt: TGTGCCAGCAGCTTAGAGCGGGGAAGCTCCTACGAGCAGTACTTC

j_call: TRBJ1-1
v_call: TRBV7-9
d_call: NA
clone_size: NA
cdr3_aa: CASSLKGTENTEAFF
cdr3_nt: TGTGCCAGCAGCTTAAAGGGGACGGAAAACACTGAAGCTTTCTTT

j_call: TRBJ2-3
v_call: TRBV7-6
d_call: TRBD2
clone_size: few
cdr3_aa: CASSPSTSGGALGTDTQYF
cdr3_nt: TGTGCCAGCAGCCCGAGTACTAGCGGGGGGGCCTTAGGCACAGATACGCAGTATTTT

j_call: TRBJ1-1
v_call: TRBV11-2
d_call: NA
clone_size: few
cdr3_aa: CASSFAGFRNTEAFF
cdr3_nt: TGTGCCAGCAGCTTCGCAGGGTTTAGGAACACTGAAGCTTTCTTT

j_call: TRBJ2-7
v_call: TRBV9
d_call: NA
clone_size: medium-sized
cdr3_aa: CASSVEWGGLEQYF
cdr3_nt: TGTGCCAGCAGCGTAGAGTGGGGGGGCCTCGAGCAGTACTTC

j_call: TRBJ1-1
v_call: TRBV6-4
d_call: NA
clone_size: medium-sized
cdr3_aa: CASSETGTNTEAFF
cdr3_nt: TGTGCCAGCAGTGAAACCGGGACGAACACTGAAGCTTTCTTT

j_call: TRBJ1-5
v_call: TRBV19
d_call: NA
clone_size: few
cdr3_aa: CASSLGEGVQPQHF
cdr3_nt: TGTGCCAGTAGTCTTGGGGAGGGAGTTCAGCCCCAGCATTTT

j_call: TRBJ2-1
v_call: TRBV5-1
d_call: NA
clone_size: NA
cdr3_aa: CASSNSGTNSYNEQFF
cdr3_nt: TGCGCCAGCAGCAATTCCGGGACAAACTCCTACAATGAGCAGTTCTTC

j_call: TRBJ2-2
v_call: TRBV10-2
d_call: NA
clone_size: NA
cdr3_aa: CASSAAVNTGELFF
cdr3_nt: TGCGCCAGCAGTGCGGCCGTCAACACCGGGGAGCTGTTTTTT

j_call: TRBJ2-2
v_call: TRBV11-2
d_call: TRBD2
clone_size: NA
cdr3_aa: CASSLWAGGYTGELFF
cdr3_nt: TGTGCCAGCAGCTTATGGGCGGGGGGGTACACCGGGGAGCTGTTTTTT

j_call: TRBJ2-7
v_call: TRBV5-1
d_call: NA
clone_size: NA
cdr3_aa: CASSLGAGPEQYF
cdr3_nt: TGCGCCAGCAGCTTGGGGGCTGGGCCTGAGCAGTACTTC

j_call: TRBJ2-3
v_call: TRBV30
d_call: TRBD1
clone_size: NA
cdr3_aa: CAQYTPGGSDTQYF
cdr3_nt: TGTGCCCAATACACCCCAGGGGGTAGCGATACGCAGTATTTT

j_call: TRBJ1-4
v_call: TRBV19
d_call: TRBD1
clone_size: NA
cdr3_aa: CASSINTGGLTNEKLFF
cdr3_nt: TGTGCCAGTAGTATAAATACAGGGGGCCTAACTAATGAAAAACTGTTTTTT

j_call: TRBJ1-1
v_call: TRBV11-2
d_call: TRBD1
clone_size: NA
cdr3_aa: CASSWGQGVPWGAFF
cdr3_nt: TGTGCCAGCAGCTGGGGACAGGGGGTCCCTTGGGGAGCTTTCTTT

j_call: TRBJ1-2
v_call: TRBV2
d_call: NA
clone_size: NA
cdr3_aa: CASSDGLLGYGYTF
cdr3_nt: TGTGCCAGCAGTGATGGACTGCTCGGCTATGGCTACACCTTC